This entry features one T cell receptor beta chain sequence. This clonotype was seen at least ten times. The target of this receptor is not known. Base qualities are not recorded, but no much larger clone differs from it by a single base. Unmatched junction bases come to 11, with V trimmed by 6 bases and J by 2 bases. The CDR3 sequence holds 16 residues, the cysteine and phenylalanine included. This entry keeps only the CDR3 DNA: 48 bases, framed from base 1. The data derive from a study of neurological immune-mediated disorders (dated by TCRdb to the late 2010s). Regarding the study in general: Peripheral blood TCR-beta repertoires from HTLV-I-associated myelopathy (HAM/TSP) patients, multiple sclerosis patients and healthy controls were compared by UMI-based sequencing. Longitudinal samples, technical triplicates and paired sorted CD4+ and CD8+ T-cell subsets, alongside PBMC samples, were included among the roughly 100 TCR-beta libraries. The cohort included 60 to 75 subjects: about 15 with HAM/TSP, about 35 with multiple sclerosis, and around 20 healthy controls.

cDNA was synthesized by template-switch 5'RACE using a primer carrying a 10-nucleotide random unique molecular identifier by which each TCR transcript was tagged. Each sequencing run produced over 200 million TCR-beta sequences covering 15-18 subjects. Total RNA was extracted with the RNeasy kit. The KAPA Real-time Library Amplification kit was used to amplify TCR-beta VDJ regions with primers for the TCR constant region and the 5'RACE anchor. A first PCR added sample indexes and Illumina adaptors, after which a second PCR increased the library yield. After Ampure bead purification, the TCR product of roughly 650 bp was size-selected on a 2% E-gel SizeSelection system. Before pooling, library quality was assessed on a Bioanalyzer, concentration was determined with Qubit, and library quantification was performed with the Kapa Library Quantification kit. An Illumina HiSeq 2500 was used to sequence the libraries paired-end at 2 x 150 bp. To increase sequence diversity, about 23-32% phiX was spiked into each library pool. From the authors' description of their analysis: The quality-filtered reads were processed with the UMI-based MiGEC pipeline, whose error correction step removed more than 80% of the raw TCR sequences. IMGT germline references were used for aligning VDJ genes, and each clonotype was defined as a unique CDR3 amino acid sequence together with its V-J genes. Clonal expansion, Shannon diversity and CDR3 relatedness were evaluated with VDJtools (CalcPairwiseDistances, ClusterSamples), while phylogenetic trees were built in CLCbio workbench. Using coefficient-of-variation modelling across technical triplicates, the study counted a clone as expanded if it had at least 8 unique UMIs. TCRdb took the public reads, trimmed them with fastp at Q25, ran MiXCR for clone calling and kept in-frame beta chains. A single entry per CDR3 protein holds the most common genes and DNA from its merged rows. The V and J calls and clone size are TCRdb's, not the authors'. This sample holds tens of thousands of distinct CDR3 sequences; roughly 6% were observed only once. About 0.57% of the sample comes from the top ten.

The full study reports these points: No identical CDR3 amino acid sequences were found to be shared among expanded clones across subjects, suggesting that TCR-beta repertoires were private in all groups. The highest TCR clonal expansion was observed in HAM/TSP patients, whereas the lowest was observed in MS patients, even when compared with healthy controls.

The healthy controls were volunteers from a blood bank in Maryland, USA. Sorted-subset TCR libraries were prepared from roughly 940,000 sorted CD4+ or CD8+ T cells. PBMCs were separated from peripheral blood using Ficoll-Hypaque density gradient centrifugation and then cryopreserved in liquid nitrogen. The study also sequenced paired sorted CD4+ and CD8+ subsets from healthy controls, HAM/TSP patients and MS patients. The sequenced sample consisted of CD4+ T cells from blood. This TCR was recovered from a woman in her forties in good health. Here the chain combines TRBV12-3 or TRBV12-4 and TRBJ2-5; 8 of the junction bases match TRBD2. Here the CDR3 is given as CASSSRVAGSQETQYF. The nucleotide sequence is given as TGTGCCAGCAGCAGTCGGGTAGCGGGATCACAAGAGACCCAGTACTTC.